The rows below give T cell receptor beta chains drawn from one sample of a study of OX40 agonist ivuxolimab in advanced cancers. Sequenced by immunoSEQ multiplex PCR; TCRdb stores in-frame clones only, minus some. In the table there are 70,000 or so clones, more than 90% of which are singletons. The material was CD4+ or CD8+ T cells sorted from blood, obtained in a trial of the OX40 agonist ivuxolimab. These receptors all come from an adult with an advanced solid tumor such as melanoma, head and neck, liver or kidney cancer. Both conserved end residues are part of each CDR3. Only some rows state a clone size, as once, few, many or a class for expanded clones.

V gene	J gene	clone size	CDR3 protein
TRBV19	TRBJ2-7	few	CASSKDLGPNEQYF
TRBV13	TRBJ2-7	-	CASSLGAGERRGEQYF
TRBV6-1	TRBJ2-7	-	CASSYETGTYF
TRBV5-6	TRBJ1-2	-	CASSFRDEHYLSYGYTF
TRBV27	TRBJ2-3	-	CASGVAGVPDTQYF
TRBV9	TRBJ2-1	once	CASSPSDYNEQFF
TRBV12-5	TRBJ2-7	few	CASGLVPAYEQYF
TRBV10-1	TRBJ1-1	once	CASSESRASNTEAFF
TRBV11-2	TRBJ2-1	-	CASSLEVRGNEQFF
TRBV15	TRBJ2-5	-	CATSTMGQQETQYF
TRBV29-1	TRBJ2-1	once	CSSVPYSYNEQFF
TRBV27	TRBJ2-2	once	CASKDDGGTGELFF
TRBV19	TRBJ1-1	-	CASSMGTGELMAFF
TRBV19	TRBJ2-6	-	CASSWGGQGSGANVLTF
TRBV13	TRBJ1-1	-	CASSAQTGGTEAFF
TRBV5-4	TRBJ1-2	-	CASTPWRGSNYGYTF
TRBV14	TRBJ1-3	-	CASSQHPGSINTIYF
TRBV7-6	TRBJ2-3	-	CASSTSGGDTQYF
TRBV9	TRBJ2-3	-	CASSVAGLGDTQYF
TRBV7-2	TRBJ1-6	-	CASGGYNSPLHF
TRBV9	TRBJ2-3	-	CASSVVGGTTDTQYF
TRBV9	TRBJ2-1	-	CASSARTDHYNEQFF
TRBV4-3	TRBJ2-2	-	CASSQDSSTEGGELFF
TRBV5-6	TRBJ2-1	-	CASSLGTRSSTFYNEQFF
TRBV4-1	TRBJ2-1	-	CASSQDFSGEQFF
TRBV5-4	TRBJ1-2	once	CASSPGQGGVEGYTF
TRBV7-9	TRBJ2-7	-	CASSPAGSSYEQYF
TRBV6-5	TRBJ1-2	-	CASSYTAFYGYTF
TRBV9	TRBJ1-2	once	CASSVEKGMHGYTF
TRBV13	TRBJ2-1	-	CASSSAGGPHNEQFF
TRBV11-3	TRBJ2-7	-	CASSARGTGGYEQYF
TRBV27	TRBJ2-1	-	CASSTIRTGGHNEQFF
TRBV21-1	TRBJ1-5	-	CASSKVETGWMQPQHF
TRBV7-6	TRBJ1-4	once	CASSLGEGEKLFF
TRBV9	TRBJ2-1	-	CASSVASLTSGGPQFF